The subject of this entry is one T cell receptor (beta chain). Its antigen is unknown. These data are taken from a study of T cell responses to AZD1222 COVID-19 vaccine. Sequenced by immunoSEQ multiplex PCR; TCRdb stores in-frame clones only, minus some. The sample has approximately 160,000 clones; approximately 89% are singletons. Study-level points and caveats: In all cases, repertoires were sampled only after the peak T cell response. Spike-specific TCRs gained breadth and depth after people received two AZD1222 doses. Baseline testing showed seropositivity in only a handful of AZD1222 recipients.

The sequenced sample was peripheral blood, obtained on day 0 of AZD1222 vaccination. This sequence was found in an adult in good health.

The CDR3 region has the DNA TGTGCCAGCAGTCCCCGGGGACTTTGGAACACTGAAGCTTTCTTT. Translated: CASSPRGLWNTEAFF. This rearrangement joins TRBV6-5 to TRBJ1-1; maybe TRBD1 (5 bases). Trimming shortened V by 5 bases and J by 1 base, and 14 bases separated the two germline ends. This CDR3 has 15 amino acids. Germline loops: CDR1 MNHEY, CDR2 SVGAGI.